This T cell receptor beta chain was captured by sequencing in a study of cytomegalovirus exposure and HLA in healthy donors. Study-level background: The same platform was used for the 130 or so validation repertoires as for the approximately 730 first-cohort repertoires, as reported in a later analysis.

Study-level points and caveats: TCR beta chains numbering more than 150 were designated cytomegalovirus-associated. Rarity characterized most TCR sequences, yet some public TCRs appeared in many donors. According to a subsequent analysis, TCR clusters identified in the first cohort showed a tendency to co-occur across the 100 to 150 validation repertoires.

CDR3 length equals 13 residues. V was clipped by 3 bases and J by 0 bases, with 6 bases between them. Per germline, CDR1 MGHDK and CDR2 SYGVNS. Turning to this clone: The antigen is undetermined.

The protocol was immunoSEQ multiplex PCR, while the TCRdb copy is restricted to in-frame clones and leaves out a portion. This repertoire shows some 170,000 clones, around 87% found once; its top ten account for roughly 1.4%. Sequencing was carried out using PBMCs. This sequence originates from a woman aged 25 to 45 in good health and CMV-seronegative. This chain joins TRBV25-1 and TRBJ2-7; D is ambiguous. This CDR3 reads CASSDLSSYEQYF. The CDR3 DNA sequence: TGTGCCAGCAGTGATCTGAGCTCCTACGAGCAGTACTTC.